These 17 T cell receptor beta chains came from one sample sequenced in a study of human T cells and chemical hapten exposure. One entry per CDR3 protein results from TCRdb running MiXCR on the RACE reads. The table lists about 84,000 distinct CDR3 sequences, about 9.4% of them singletons, with 5% in the top ten. Time point described: patch test 2, 6 weeks after DPC sensitization. Treatment meaning: therapeutic diphenylcyclopropenone sensitization with weekly scalp DPC. Sequenced here: whole blood, sampled in connection with sensitization to the hapten diphenylcyclopropenone (DPC). Every receptor here comes from a woman aged 45-65 years with alopecia areata. Some clones in this sample may be carry-over from other donors' samples.

This clonotype was observed at least ten times. The V gene is TRBV5-1, the J gene TRBJ1-5; D ambiguous. Trimming removed 0 bases at V and 7 bases at J, with 8 bases between. This CDR3 is built from 13 residues. Germline assignment: CDR1 SGHRS and CDR2 YFSETQ. The CDR3 here is CASSLEVGQPQHF. In DNA form, the CDR3 reads TGCGCCAGCAGCTTGGAAGTGGGGCAGCCCCAGCATTTT. Together with reference TRBV5-1 and TRBJ1-5, the CDR3 gives the full variable domain: KAGVTQTPRYLIKTRGQQVTLSCSPISGHRSVSWYQQTPGQGLQFLFEYFSETQRNKGNFPGRFSGRQFSNSRSEMNVSTLELGDSALYLCASSLEVGQPQHFGDGTRLSIL.

The J gene is TRBJ2-1, the V gene TRBV20-1; 8 bases map to TRBD2. V lost 3 bases, J lost 9 bases, and 16 bases stayed unmatched. Germline V lookup: CDR1 DFQATT, CDR2 SNEGSKA (reference sequence). The CDR3 contains 16 residues. CDR3 sequence: CSASLLGREGLGEQFF. The CDR3 DNA is TGCAGTGCTAGTTTATTGGGACGGGAGGGCCTGGGTGAGCAGTTCTTC.

This clonotype was recorded many times. The gene calls are TRBV14 and TRBJ2-7, with D maybe TRBD2 (6 bases). This CDR3 has 15 residues. CDR1 SGHDN and CDR2 FVKESK come from the germline V gene. V was trimmed by 4 bases and J by 3 bases, leaving 16 bases between them. The CDR3 loop is CASSPWEDGRYEQYF. In DNA, the CDR3 is TGTGCCAGCAGCCCCTGGGAGGATGGTCGCTACGAGCAGTACTTC.

The rearrangement uses TRBV7-2 and TRBJ1-2, with D possibly TRBD1 on 5 matching bases. Germline lookup yields CDR1 SGHTA and CDR2 FQGNSA. Trimming left V 2 bases short and J 7 bases short, with 20 bases between. The CDR3 is 16 amino acids. The CDR3 DNA reads as TGTGCCAGCAGCTTACGGGTAGGGGTTACGGAGGCTGGCTACACCTTC. The encoded protein is CASSLRVGVTEAGYTF.

The sample holds a few counts of this clonotype. V and J are TRBV3-1 and TRBJ2-2; 7 bases agree with TRBD2. The V and J ends lost 2 bases and 1 base, in that order; junction bases with no gene match: 4. From germline, CDR1 is LGHDT and CDR2 YNNKEL (reference sequence). The CDR3 sequence is 16 residues long. The CDR3 coding sequence is TGTGCCAGCAGCCAACGTCGCGGGAGGAACACCGGGGAGCTGTTTTTT. Protein sequence: CASSQRRGRNTGELFF.

In its sample, this clonotype was seen a few times. This chain links TRBV28 with TRBJ2-3; TRBD2 matches 7 bases. CDR1 is MDHEN, CDR2 SYDVKM, per germline. Germline trimming cut 8 bases from V and 2 bases from J; bases unmatched to any gene: 22. CDR3 length: 19 residues. This chain's CDR3 is CASSRGLGGSAGDTDTQYF. CDR3 nucleotides: TGTGCCAGCTCCCGGGGGTTGGGCGGGAGCGCCGGGGACACAGATACGCAGTATTTT. Combining the CDR3 with reference TRBV28 and TRBJ2-3 gives the whole variable domain DVKVTQSSRYLVKRTGEKVFLECVQDMDHENMFWYRQDPGLGLRLIYFSYDVKMKEKGDIPEGYSVSREKKERFSLILESASTNQTSMYLCASSRGLGGSAGDTDTQYFGPGTRLTVL.

This clonotype was found a few times. This chain joins TRBV7-6 and TRBJ2-5; TRBD2 matches at 12 bases. This CDR3 spans 18 amino acids. The germline V gene has CDR1 SGHVS and CDR2 FNYEAQ. V lost 1 base to trimming and J lost 3 bases; unmatched junction nucleotides: 9. The DNA for the CDR3 is TGTGCCAGCAGCTTAGGGTTTCTAGCGGGAGGGGAAAAAGAGACCCAGTACTTC. Residues: CASSLGFLAGGEKETQYF.

The rearrangement links TRBV5-1 to TRBJ2-1; D remains ambiguous. Germline CDR1 and CDR2: SGHRS and YFSETQ. V dropped 0 bases and J dropped 8 bases, with 15 bases sitting between them. The CDR3 is 15 residues long. The CDR3 protein is CASSLDSPDRYEQFF. CDR3 nucleotide sequence: TGCGCCAGCAGCTTGGATAGCCCGGATAGGTATGAGCAGTTCTTC.

Note on this clonotype: A much larger clone sits a single nucleotide away, making a read error possible. The V call is TRBV28, the J call TRBJ2-6; D gene unclear. CDR3 length equals 15 residues. CDR1 MDHEN and CDR2 SYDVKM come from the germline V gene. The V end was cut by 6 bases, the J end by 3 bases, with 12 bases between. DNA of the CDR3: TGTGCCAGCAGCGAACAAAACTTTGGGGCCAACGTCCTGACTTTC. This translates into CASSEQNFGANVLTF.

The rearrangement uses TRBV21-1 and TRBJ2-2. TRBV21-1 is marked as a pseudogene. The CDR3 is made up of 15 amino acids. Here the CDR3 reads CASSKVLFSTGELFF. The CDR3 DNA reads as TGTGCCAGCAGCAAAGTGTTATTTTCCACCGGGGAGCTGTTTTTT.

This clonotype has ten or more counts. V usage is TRBV6-6 and J usage is TRBJ1-4; D not certain. The CDR3 totals 13 residues. CDR1 and CDR2 from the germline V gene are MNHNY and SVGAGI (reference sequence). V dropped 3 bases and J dropped 5 bases, with 7 bases sitting between them. CDR3 protein: CASSYAGNEKLFF. CDR3 nucleotides: TGTGCCAGCAGTTATGCGGGGAATGAAAAACTGTTTTTT.

This clonotype was counted many times. The chain employs TRBV2 and TRBJ2-1, with 8 bases lining up with TRBD1. The CDR3 is 13 amino acids. V lost 3 bases and J lost 8; bases outside the gene matches: 3. Per germline, CDR1 SNHLY and CDR2 FYNNEI. The CDR3 protein is CASSDHRGDEQFF. CDR3 DNA: TGTGCCAGCAGTGACCACAGGGGGGATGAGCAGTTCTTC.

This clonotype was found a few times. The rearrangement links TRBV7-9 to TRBJ2-1, with TRBD2 identical over 13 bases. Trimming at V came to 5 bases and at J to 7 bases, leaving 5 bases not matched to a gene. This CDR3 is 15 amino acids long. Germline CDR1 SEHNR, CDR2 FQNEAQ (reference sequence). The CDR3 sequence: CASSPRTSGRNEQFF. In nucleotides, the CDR3 is TGTGCCAGCAGCCCAAGGACTAGCGGGAGAAATGAGCAGTTCTTC.

There are a few counts of this clonotype. The chain joins TRBV7-9 to TRBJ1-5; possible D gene TRBD1, 5 bases. Trimming stripped 0 bases from V and 1 base from J, with 10 bases between. CDR1 and CDR2 (germline): SEHNR, FQNEAQ (reference sequence). This CDR3 contains 16 residues. The CDR3 nucleotides read TGTGCCAGCAGCTTAGCGCGCGGGGGAAGCAATCAGCCCCAGCATTTT. This sequence encodes CASSLARGGSNQPQHF.

This chain's CDR3 is CASRYRDSNQPQHF. The CDR3 DNA reads as TGTGCCAGCAGGTACCGGGACAGCAATCAGCCCCAGCATTTT. The chain joins TRBV28 to TRBJ1-5; possibly TRBD1 for D (5 bases). The CDR3 is 14 amino acids. Germline V gene data show CDR1 as MDHEN and CDR2 as SYDVKM. Trimming cost V 6 bases and J 1 base, with 10 bases left between them.

The chain combines TRBV20-1 with TRBJ2-7; D possibly corresponds to TRBD2 (5 bases). V dropped 6 bases and J dropped 4 bases, with 13 bases sitting between them. This CDR3 is built from 12 residues. CDR1 and CDR2 (germline): DFQATT, SNEGSKA (reference sequence). The CDR3 bases are TGCAGTGCCCCAGGACCGGGATACGAGCAGTACTTC. It specifies CSAPGPGYEQYF.

The count of this clonotype is one. The chain has TRBV28 and TRBJ2-7; 10 bases fit TRBD1. Unmatched junction bases numbered 2, after V lost 6 bases and J lost 0 bases. CDR3 length: 14 residues. Germline CDR1 MDHEN, CDR2 SYDVKM. This chain's CDR3 is CASRRTGGSYEQYF. The CDR3 nucleotides are TGTGCCAGCAGACGGACAGGGGGCTCCTACGAGCAGTACTTC.